These T cell receptor beta chains were read from a single sample in a study of blood T cell repertoires in COVID-19. Some clones are missing from TCRdb's copy, which holds only in-frame ones; the method was immunoSEQ multiplex PCR. The sample records about 140,000 clones, about 78% being singletons. What was sequenced was peripheral blood. The receptors stem from a man aged 55-75 years who had recovered from COVID-19. CDR3s include the opening cysteine and the closing phenylalanine or tryptophan. The order of the fields is J gene, clone size, V gene, D gene, CDR3 DNA, CDR3 protein. D genes are given only for firm matches. Clone sizes are given selectively: once, few, many, or a class where the clone is expanded.

>TRBJ1-5|-|TRBV4-3|TRBD1
TGCGCCAGCAGCCAAGGGACAGGGGTCCAGCCCCAGCATTTT
CASSQGTGVQPQHF
>TRBJ2-1|-|TRBV10-3|TRBD1
TGTGCCATCAGTGAGTCCCCGGGACAGAATGAGCAGTTCTTC
CAISESPGQNEQFF
>TRBJ1-2|-|TRBV29-1|-
TGCAGCGTTCATGCGGGCGCCTATGGCTACACCTTC
CSVHAGAYGYTF
>TRBJ1-4|-|TRBV4-3|-
TGCGCCAGCAGCAGGACAGCCCATAATGAAAAACTGTTTTTT
CASSRTAHNEKLFF
>TRBJ2-7|-|TRBV7-2|-
TGTGCCAGCAGCTCCAACGGACGGGGGTACGAGCAGTACTTC
CASSSNGRGYEQYF
>TRBJ2-4|-|TRBV19|-
TGTGCCAGTACGGACGGGAGACAGGGAAACATTCAGTACTTC
CASTDGRQGNIQYF
>TRBJ1-5|-|TRBV18|TRBD1
TGTGCCAGCTCACCTGGGACAGGGGTCAATCAGCCCCAGCATTTT
CASSPGTGVNQPQHF
>TRBJ2-3|once|TRBV19|-
TGTGCCAGTAGTCCGCCGGGGAAGCGGTACCGCACAGATACGCAGTATTTT
CASSPPGKRYRTDTQYF
>TRBJ1-4|-|TRBV27|-
TGTGCCAGCAGTTGGGCAGCAACTAATGAAAAACTGTTTTTT
CASSWAATNEKLFF
>TRBJ1-2|-|TRBV28|-
TGTGCCAGCAGTTCCCAGTCGGGAGCTTTGGCTGGCTACACCTTC
CASSSQSGALAGYTF
>TRBJ2-3|-|TRBV7-2|-
TGTGCCAGCAGCTTAGCCACGAGGTGGGCAGATACGCAGTATTTT
CASSLATRWADTQYF
>TRBJ1-1|-|TRBV11-2|TRBD1
TGTGCCAGCAGCTCCCAGGGGGAGACTGAAGCTTTCTTT
CASSSQGETEAFF
>TRBJ1-6|few|TRBV5-6|-
TGTGCCAGCAGCTTGGAAGGGACTGACAATTCACCCCTCCACTTT
CASSLEGTDNSPLHF
>TRBJ2-3|-|TRBV11-2|TRBD2
TGTGCCAGCAGCTCGACTAGCGGACTCACAGATACGCAGTATTTT
CASSSTSGLTDTQYF
>TRBJ1-1|-|TRBV12-3/TRBV12-4|TRBD1
TGTGCCAGCCGATCAGGGGGCACTGAAGCTTTCTTT
CASRSGGTEAFF
>TRBJ1-3|few|TRBV5-4|-
TGTGCCAGCGGAAGGGGCTTCGGATCTGGAAACACCATATATTTT
CASGRGFGSGNTIYF
>TRBJ2-2|-|TRBV4-3|TRBD2
TGCGCCAGCAGCCAAGGTGTAGCGGGGGGGCTCGCGAACACCGGGGAGCTGTTTTTT
CASSQGVAGGLANTGELFF
>TRBJ2-5|-|TRBV18|TRBD1
TGTGCCAGCTCACCCGGACAGGGGTTAGAAGAGACCCAGTACTTC
CASSPGQGLEETQYF
>TRBJ1-5|-|TRBV5-8|-
TGTGCCAGCAGCTTTGGGCAAACCCGCAATCAGCCCCAGCATTTT
CASSFGQTRNQPQHF
>TRBJ1-2|-|TRBV3-1/TRBV3-2|-
TGTGCCAGCAGTTCAAGGACAGTTGCATCTAACTATGGCTACACCTTC
CASSSRTVASNYGYTF
>TRBJ2-1|-|TRBV6-1|-
TGTGCCAGCAGTGAAGGGGCTAGCCCCTACAATGAGCAGTTCTTC
CASSEGASPYNEQFF
>TRBJ2-5|-|TRBV6-5|TRBD2
TGTGCCAGCAGTTACAGTAGCGGGAGGGCCGGTGAGACCCAGTACTTC
CASSYSSGRAGETQYF
>TRBJ1-3|-|TRBV11-2|-
TGTGCCAGCAGCTCCCCTCCGGGGAGGAGAGGATTCTCTGGAAACACCATATATTTT
CASSSPPGRRGFSGNTIYF
>TRBJ2-3|-|TRBV5-1|TRBD2
TGCGCCAGCAGCTCGGGACTAGCAACCACAGATACGCAGTATTTT
CASSSGLATTDTQYF
>TRBJ1-6|-|TRBV5-1|-
TGCGCCAGCAGCTTGGTGACGACAGACGAATCCAATTCACCCCTCCACTTT
CASSLVTTDESNSPLHF
>TRBJ2-7|-|TRBV27|TRBD1
TGTGCCAGCAGTTCCCCCGACAGGGGCCTCTACGAGCAGTACTTC
CASSSPDRGLYEQYF
>TRBJ1-6|-|TRBV30|-
TGTGCCTGGAGTGTACTCCGGGACATAAATAATTCACCCCTCCACTTT
CAWSVLRDINNSPLHF
>TRBJ2-7|-|TRBV7-2|-
TGTGCCAGCACCTCAGGGATCGAGCAGTACTTC
CASTSGIEQYF
>TRBJ2-1|-|TRBV6-4|TRBD2
TGTGCCAGCAGTGATGGACGGGGGGGCAATGAGCAGTTCTTC
CASSDGRGGNEQFF
>TRBJ2-7|few|TRBV5-1|-
TGCGCCAGCAGCTTGGCTAACCAGGGGGGCGAATACGAGCAGTACTTC
CASSLANQGGEYEQYF
>TRBJ1-5|-|TRBV10-3|-
TGTGCCATCAGTGAGTCGTCCTTTAGTAATCAGCCCCAGCATTTT
CAISESSFSNQPQHF
>TRBJ1-5|many|TRBV28|TRBD1
TGTGCCAGCAGACCCCCGACAGGGAGGTTGTATCAGCCCCAGCATTTT
CASRPPTGRLYQPQHF
>TRBJ1-1|few|TRBV24-1|TRBD1
TGTGCCACCAGTGCCGGGACAGCGAACACTGAAGCTTTCTTT
CATSAGTANTEAFF
>TRBJ1-2|many|TRBV20-1|TRBD1
TGCAGTGCACCCGACAGGGGTGGCTACACCTTC
CSAPDRGGYTF
>TRBJ2-6|-|TRBV4-2|-
TGTGCCAGCAGCCAATCTTCGGGGTCTGGGGCCAACGTCCTGACTTTC
CASSQSSGSGANVLTF
>TRBJ2-3|once|TRBV4-1|TRBD2
TGCGCCAGCAGCCAAGGCCGTGAAGGCGGGAGGAGAACAGATACGCAGTATTTT
CASSQGREGGRRTDTQYF
>TRBJ2-3|-|TRBV15|-
TGTGCCACCAGCAGAGATTTCGGGGTTGGGAGAGATACGCAGTATTTT
CATSRDFGVGRDTQYF
>TRBJ1-6|few|TRBV30|TRBD1
TGTGCCTGGAGTAGACAGGGGCTGGGTCGGTCACCCCTCCACTTT
CAWSRQGLGRSPLHF
>TRBJ2-3|-|TRBV5-1|-
TGCGCCAGCAGAACCACCGGGACTAGCACAGATACGCAGTATTTT
CASRTTGTSTDTQYF
>TRBJ1-4|-|TRBV29-1|-
TGCAGCGTTGAGGGGGGGGAAAAACTGTTTTTT
CSVEGGEKLFF
>TRBJ2-3|-|TRBV6-1|TRBD2
TGTGCCAGCAGTGAGGGACTAGCGGGAGGGCCAGATACGCAGTATTTT
CASSEGLAGGPDTQYF
>TRBJ1-1|-|TRBV19|TRBD1
TGTGCCAGCCTCAGGGGGACAGAAGCTTTCTTT
CASLRGTEAFF
>TRBJ2-7|once|TRBV7-9|-
TGTGCCAGCAGCTTGGCAGGGGCCTACGAGCAGTACTTC
CASSLAGAYEQYF
>TRBJ1-3|once|TRBV28|TRBD1
TGTGCCACCCTACAGGGGGCGTCGGGAAACACCATATATTTT
CATLQGASGNTIYF
>TRBJ2-1|-|TRBV6-5|TRBD2
TGTGCCAGTGACACCGGGGGGAATGAGCAGTTCTTC
CASDTGGNEQFF
>TRBJ1-2|-|TRBV6-1|-
TGTGCCAGCAGTGAAGCTTCAGGGGCTAACTATGGCTACACCTTC
CASSEASGANYGYTF
>TRBJ1-1|-|TRBV10-3|-
TGTGCCATCAGTGAGTCGATTCGAGCAGGGGAGGGCACTGAAGCTTTCTTT
CAISESIRAGEGTEAFF
>TRBJ2-2|-|TRBV18|-
TGTGCCAGCTCCCGGGACAACGGATACACCGGGGAGCTGTTTTTT
CASSRDNGYTGELFF
>TRBJ2-1|-|TRBV18|-
TGTGCCAGCGCGGCTAGCAGTAACAATGAGCAGTTCTTC
CASAASSNNEQFF
>TRBJ2-3|-|TRBV19|TRBD1
TGTGCCAGCACGGACAGGGCGGGGACCACAGATACGCAGTATTTT
CASTDRAGTTDTQYF
>TRBJ1-5|-|TRBV28|-
TGTGCCAGCAGTTTATTGGCGGGAAGACCAAACCAGCCCCAGCATTTT
CASSLLAGRPNQPQHF
>TRBJ2-7|-|TRBV11-1|TRBD1
TGTGCCAGCAACAAGGACAGGGCGGGGGAGCAGTACTTC
CASNKDRAGEQYF
>TRBJ2-7|-|TRBV5-1|-
TGCGCCAGCAGCTTGGAGGGGGGGCGAGTAGGGGACGAGCAGTACTTC
CASSLEGGRVGDEQYF
>TRBJ2-7|-|TRBV27|TRBD2
TGTGCCAGCAGTTATAGGACTAGCGGCTACGAGCAGTACTTC
CASSYRTSGYEQYF
>TRBJ2-1|-|TRBV11-2|TRBD1
TGTGCCAGCAGCACCCGGACAGGGCTCTACAATGAGCAGTTCTTC
CASSTRTGLYNEQFF